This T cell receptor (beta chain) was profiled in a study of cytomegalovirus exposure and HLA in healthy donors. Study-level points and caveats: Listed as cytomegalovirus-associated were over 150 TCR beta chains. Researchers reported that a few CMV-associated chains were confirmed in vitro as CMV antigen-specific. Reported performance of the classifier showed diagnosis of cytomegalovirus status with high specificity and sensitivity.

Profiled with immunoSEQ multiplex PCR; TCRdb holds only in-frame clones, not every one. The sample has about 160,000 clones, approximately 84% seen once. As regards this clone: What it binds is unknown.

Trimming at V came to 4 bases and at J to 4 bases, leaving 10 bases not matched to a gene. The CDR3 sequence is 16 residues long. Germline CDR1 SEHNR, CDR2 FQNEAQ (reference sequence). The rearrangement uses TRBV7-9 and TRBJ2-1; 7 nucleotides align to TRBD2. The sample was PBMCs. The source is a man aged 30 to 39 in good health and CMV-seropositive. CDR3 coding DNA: TGTGCCAGCAGCTACCCCCCTGCGGGAGAATACAATGAGCAGTTCTTC. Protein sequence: CASSYPPAGEYNEQFF.